The source of this T cell receptor (beta chain) is a study of regulatory T cells in long-lasting Graves disease. CDR3 length equals 16 residues. The germline V and J ends were trimmed by 6 bases and 1 base, with 17 bases remaining between them. The V gene's germline CDR1 is LNHDA and CDR2 SQIVND (reference sequence). This clonotype showed up just a few times. Time point of the sample: newly diagnosed GD, antithyroid drugs for less than 3 months. PBMC-derived RNA was used for the TCR library. Arm-PCR of CDR3 regions with iRepertoire HTBI primers generated TCR beta libraries. TCRdb redid the calling of the multiplex PCR reads with MiXCR, one entry per CDR3 protein. Of roughly 500,000 distinct CDR3 sequences in the sample, more than 10% were seen once. These data were also filed under a second study, of T cells in Graves' hyperthyroidism and ophthalmopathy.

The chain uses TRBV19 and TRBJ2-3, with D maybe TRBD1 (5 bases). Sequenced material: peripheral blood mononuclear cells (PBMCs), taken at new diagnosis, from a patient treated with antithyroid drugs. This receptor was identified in a woman in her 30s with Graves disease. The CDR3 nucleotides read TGTGCCAGTAGATCAAGGGGCTCCCTGGGCACAGATACGCAGTATTTT. Protein product: CASRSRGSLGTDTQYF. The full variable domain, rest sourced from reference TRBV19 and TRBJ2-3, is DGGITQSPKYLFRKEGQNVTLSCEQNLNHDAMYWYRQDPGQGLRLIYYSQIVNDFQKGDIAEGYSVSREKKESFPLTVTSAQKNPTAFYLCASRSRGSLGTDTQYFGPGTRLTVL.